This TCR beta chain was profiled in a study of T-cell reconstitution after alpha-beta-depleted transplantation in children. In its sample, this clonotype was seen a few times. Unique molecular identifiers were built into the TCRbeta library. TCRdb passed the PCR reads through MiXCR, listing each CDR3 protein once. The table includes about 480,000 distinct CDR3 sequences, under 15% detected once. CDR1 and CDR2 (germline): SGDLS, YYNGEE. The CDR3 length is 14 residues. V dropped 0 bases and J dropped 5 bases, with 10 bases sitting between them. V and J are TRBV9 and TRBJ2-3; no reliable D call. The starting material was PBMCs from the stem cell graft donor, obtained from the stem cell graft. The sequence was collected from a human donor who donated a stem cell graft to a child with combined immunodeficiency. The CDR3 DNA reads TGTGCCAGCAGCGTAGCGACTCCTAAAGATACGCAGTATTTT. Its translation is CASSVATPKDTQYF.